This TCR beta chain came from a study of graft-versus-host responses after intestinal transplantation. Study-wide findings and caveats: In recipient marrow, GvH clones were found, and some appeared first in ileum or blood. Allografts carried high graft-versus-host to host-versus-graft clonal ratios in patients having graft-donor T cell macrochimerism.

Points on this clone: The antigen remains unidentified.

Produced via immunoSEQ multiplex PCR; TCRdb's table is partial and in-frame only. The data contain around 90,000 clones, 85% to 95% of them singletons. This sequence was found in a human donor who was the organ donor for an intestinal transplant. The source material was unstimulated CD8+ T cells sorted from spleen or lymph node cells, sampled before transplant.

CDR3 in DNA: TGTGCCAGCAAAGGGGGGGCCTCCTACAATGAGCAGTTCTTC. Amino acids: CASKGGASYNEQFF. This chain joins TRBV28 and TRBJ2-1; possible D gene TRBD2, 7 bases. The V end was cut by 7 bases, the J end by 0 bases, with 10 bases between. The CDR3 contains 14 residues. From germline, CDR1 is MDHEN and CDR2 SYDVKM.